Sequencing of this T cell receptor beta chain was carried out in a study of cytomegalovirus exposure and HLA in healthy donors. The wider study: Assignment to the Caucasian-associated ancestry cluster applied to about 80% of the approximately 380 genotyped donors.

Primers: 60 Vbeta forward and 13 Jbeta reverse. Sequenced by immunoSEQ multiplex PCR; TCRdb stores in-frame clones only, minus some. The repertoire holds over 100,000 clones, with 77% as singletons. The V and J ends lost 6 bases and 1 base respectively, with 16 bases between them. The germline V gene encodes CDR1 MNHEY and CDR2 SMNVEV (reference sequence). This CDR3 is built from 15 residues. This TCR was sampled from a male donor in good health and CMV-seropositive. V and J are TRBV27 and TRBJ2-7; D is perhaps TRBD1 (6 bases). Source material: PBMCs. CDR3 protein: CASRFGGRGSYEQYF. In DNA, the CDR3 is TGTGCCAGCAGATTTGGGGGCCGGGGATCCTACGAGCAGTACTTC.